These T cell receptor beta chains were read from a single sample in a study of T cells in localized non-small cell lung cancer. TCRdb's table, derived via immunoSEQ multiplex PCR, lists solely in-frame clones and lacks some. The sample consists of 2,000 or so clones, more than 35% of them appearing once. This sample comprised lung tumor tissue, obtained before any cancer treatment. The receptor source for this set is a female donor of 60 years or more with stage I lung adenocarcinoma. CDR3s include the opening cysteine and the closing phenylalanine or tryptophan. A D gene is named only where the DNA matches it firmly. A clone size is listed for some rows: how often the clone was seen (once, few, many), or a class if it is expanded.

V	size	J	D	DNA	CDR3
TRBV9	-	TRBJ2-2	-	TGTGCCAGCAGCGCCCGCTTTACGGAGCGGGCGAACACCGGGGAGCTGTTTTTT	CASSARFTERANTGELFF
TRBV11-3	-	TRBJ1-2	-	TGTGCCAGCAGCTCCTGGGTGGTTGCAAATGGCTACACCTTC	CASSSWVVANGYTF
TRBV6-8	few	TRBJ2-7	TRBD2	TGTGCCAGCAGTTCGGGGGGGCGGGAGCAGCAGTACTTC	CASSSGGREQQYF
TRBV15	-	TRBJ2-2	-	TGTGCCACCAGCAGAGCTGGGACGACGGCCGGGGAGCTGTTTTTT	CATSRAGTTAGELFF
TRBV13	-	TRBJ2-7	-	TGTGCCAGCAGTGTTGGGGGTATATACGAGCAGTACTTC	CASSVGGIYEQYF
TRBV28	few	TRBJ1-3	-	TGTGCCAGCAGTTCGGTCATCAGGGGAATTAGAAACACCATATATTTT	CASSSVIRGIRNTIYF
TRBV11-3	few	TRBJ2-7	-	TGTGCCAGCAGAGCCGTGGCTTCGGGGCTCGAGCAGTACTTC	CASRAVASGLEQYF
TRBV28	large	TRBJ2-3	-	TGTGCCAGCAGTTACAGAGAGGAAGATACGCAGTATTTT	CASSYREEDTQYF
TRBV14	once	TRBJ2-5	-	TGTGCCAGCAGCCAAGGGGCCCGGTCGGAGACCCAGTACTTC	CASSQGARSETQYF
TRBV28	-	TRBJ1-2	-	TGTGCCAGCAGTCCGAAACAGGGTTTCTATGGCTACACCTTC	CASSPKQGFYGYTF
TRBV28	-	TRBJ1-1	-	TGTGCCAGCAAATCCATGGGGGGATTAATAGACACTGAAGCTTTCTTT	CASKSMGGLIDTEAFF
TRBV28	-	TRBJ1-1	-	TGTGCCAGCACCCGACCGGGGACTGTGGGTGAAGCTTTCTTT	CASTRPGTVGEAFF
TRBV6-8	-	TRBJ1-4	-	TGTGCCAGCAGTATAGTCAATGAAAAACTGTTTTTT	CASSIVNEKLFF
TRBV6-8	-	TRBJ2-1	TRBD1	TGTGCCATCACCTGGGACAGGGCAAGGGGGCAGTTCTTC	CAITWDRARGQFF
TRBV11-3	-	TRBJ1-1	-	TGTGCCAGCAGCTTACTTAACCAGAACACTGAAGCTTTCTTT	CASSLLNQNTEAFF
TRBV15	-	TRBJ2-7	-	TGTGCCACCAGCAGAGATCGGGCAGGCCACGAGCAGTACTTC	CATSRDRAGHEQYF
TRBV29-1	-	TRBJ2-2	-	TGCAGCGTTCAATTCGCCACCGGGGAGCTGTTTTTT	CSVQFATGELFF
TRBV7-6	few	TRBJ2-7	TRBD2	TGTGCCAGCAGCAGCAGCGGGAGAGGCCCCAAGGAGCAGTACTTC	CASSSSGRGPKEQYF
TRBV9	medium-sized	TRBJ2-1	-	TGTGCCAGCAGCCCCGGGGTCCTACACAATGAGCAGTTCTTC	CASSPGVLHNEQFF
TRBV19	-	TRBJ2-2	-	TGTGCCAGTAGTAACCCGAACACCGGGGAGCTGTTTTTT	CASSNPNTGELFF
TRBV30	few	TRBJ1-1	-	TGTGCCTGGAACGACAGGCGAGGGGCGCGAGTCACTGAAGCTTTCTTT	CAWNDRRGARVTEAFF
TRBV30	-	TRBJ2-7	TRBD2	TGTGCCTGGAGTCGGGCTAGCGGCTACGAGCAGTACTTC	CAWSRASGYEQYF
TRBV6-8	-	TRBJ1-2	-	TGTGCCAGCAGTTTCGGGGTTAACTATGGCTACACCTTC	CASSFGVNYGYTF
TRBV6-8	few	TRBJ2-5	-	TGTGCCAGCAGTTACCCACCCGGGACAAAGGAGACCCAGTACTTC	CASSYPPGTKETQYF